The rows below give T cell receptor beta chains drawn from one sample of a study of Ad26.COV2.S vaccination and SARS-CoV-2 variants. The protocol was immunoSEQ multiplex PCR, while the TCRdb copy is restricted to in-frame clones and leaves out a portion. The repertoire holds around 300,000 clones, with about 88% as singletons. The specimen was peripheral blood, collected in a trial of Ad26.COV2.S vaccine versus placebo. These receptors were obtained from a person aged 18-60 years who received the Ad26.COV2.S COVID-19 vaccine or a placebo. CDR3s include the opening cysteine and the closing phenylalanine or tryptophan. The order of the fields is V gene, J gene, D gene, clone size, CDR3 DNA, CDR3 protein. The D gene is left open where the match is weak. Clone sizes are given selectively: once, few, many, or a class where the clone is expanded.

v_call: TRBV10-1; j_call: TRBJ1-2; d_call: -; clone_size: -; cdr3_nt: TGCGCCAGCAGTGTATCAGGGAACTATGGCTACACCTTC; cdr3_aa: CASSVSGNYGYTF
v_call: TRBV28; j_call: TRBJ2-4; d_call: -; clone_size: -; cdr3_nt: TGTGCCAGCAGTTCTCCAACAGTAGCCAAAAACATTCAGTACTTC; cdr3_aa: CASSSPTVAKNIQYF
v_call: TRBV12-3/TRBV12-4; j_call: TRBJ1-1; d_call: TRBD1; clone_size: -; cdr3_nt: TGTGCCAGCAGTTTCCAGGGGGCGACTGAAGCTTTCTTT; cdr3_aa: CASSFQGATEAFF
v_call: TRBV11-2; j_call: TRBJ2-7; d_call: -; clone_size: -; cdr3_nt: TGTGCCAGCAGCTCCCTGGTTCACCCCTACGAGCAGTACTTC; cdr3_aa: CASSSLVHPYEQYF
v_call: TRBV9; j_call: TRBJ2-1; d_call: TRBD2; clone_size: once; cdr3_nt: TGTGCCAGCAGCACCAGTGGGACTAGCGGTGAGCAGTTCTTC; cdr3_aa: CASSTSGTSGEQFF
v_call: TRBV7-2; j_call: TRBJ2-7; d_call: -; clone_size: -; cdr3_nt: TGTGCCAGCAGCCTTATGAGGGGGGTACCCTCCTACGAGCAGTACTTC; cdr3_aa: CASSLMRGVPSYEQYF
v_call: TRBV27; j_call: TRBJ1-5; d_call: TRBD1; clone_size: -; cdr3_nt: TGTGCCAGCAGTCTGCTCCGGGACAGGGATCAGCCCCAGCATTTT; cdr3_aa: CASSLLRDRDQPQHF
v_call: TRBV5-6; j_call: TRBJ1-1; d_call: -; clone_size: -; cdr3_nt: TGTGCCAGCAGCTTGGGAAGGGAGAACACTGAAGCTTTCTTT; cdr3_aa: CASSLGRENTEAFF
v_call: TRBV19; j_call: TRBJ2-1; d_call: -; clone_size: -; cdr3_nt: TGTGCCAGTTCCCATCTTAAAAATGAGCAGTTCTTC; cdr3_aa: CASSHLKNEQFF
v_call: TRBV7-9; j_call: TRBJ2-6; d_call: TRBD1; clone_size: -; cdr3_nt: TGTGCCAGCAGTATCAGGGGCAGGGGGTATGCTGGGGCCAACGTCCTGACTTTC; cdr3_aa: CASSIRGRGYAGANVLTF
v_call: TRBV5-1; j_call: TRBJ2-2; d_call: -; clone_size: -; cdr3_nt: TGCGCCAGCAGCTTTGTGGGGCTGCCCACCGGGGAGCTGTTTTTT; cdr3_aa: CASSFVGLPTGELFF
v_call: TRBV7-6; j_call: TRBJ1-4; d_call: TRBD1; clone_size: -; cdr3_nt: TGTGCCAGCAGCGCCGGTTGGGACAGTGAAAAACTGTTTTTT; cdr3_aa: CASSAGWDSEKLFF
v_call: TRBV18; j_call: TRBJ2-7; d_call: -; clone_size: once; cdr3_nt: TGTGCCAGCTCACCACCGTCAGCGTCCCCCTACGAGCAGTACTTC; cdr3_aa: CASSPPSASPYEQYF
v_call: TRBV3-1/TRBV3-2; j_call: TRBJ2-5; d_call: -; clone_size: -; cdr3_nt: TGTGCCAGCAGCCCTCATTCGGGGGAGACCCAGTACTTC; cdr3_aa: CASSPHSGETQYF
v_call: TRBV19; j_call: TRBJ1-5; d_call: -; clone_size: -; cdr3_nt: TGTGCCAGTCGTATAGCAGAATCGGGACTCAATCAGCCCCAGCATTTT; cdr3_aa: CASRIAESGLNQPQHF
v_call: TRBV27; j_call: TRBJ1-5; d_call: -; clone_size: -; cdr3_nt: TGTGCCAGCAGTCCGCGGACGCAAATGCGGGGCAATCAGCCCCAGCATTTT; cdr3_aa: CASSPRTQMRGNQPQHF
v_call: TRBV6-4; j_call: TRBJ1-6; d_call: TRBD1; clone_size: -; cdr3_nt: TGTGCCACACCGGGACAGGGGGCCTCCAATTCACCCCTCCACTTT; cdr3_aa: CATPGQGASNSPLHF
v_call: TRBV27; j_call: TRBJ1-3; d_call: -; clone_size: few; cdr3_nt: TGTGCCAGCAGTCTCAGCTACGGAAACACCATATATTTT; cdr3_aa: CASSLSYGNTIYF
v_call: TRBV5-1; j_call: TRBJ1-5; d_call: -; clone_size: -; cdr3_nt: TGCGCCAGCAGCCCCGAGGGTAGATTTGGCCAGCCCCAGCATTTT; cdr3_aa: CASSPEGRFGQPQHF
v_call: TRBV4-1; j_call: TRBJ2-7; d_call: -; clone_size: once; cdr3_nt: TGCGCCAGCAGCCCTGGACTGATCTATTACGAGCAGTACTTC; cdr3_aa: CASSPGLIYYEQYF
v_call: TRBV7-9; j_call: TRBJ2-7; d_call: TRBD2; clone_size: -; cdr3_nt: TGTGCCAGCAGCTTCGCGGGAGACGAGCAGTACTTC; cdr3_aa: CASSFAGDEQYF
v_call: TRBV27; j_call: TRBJ1-1; d_call: -; clone_size: -; cdr3_nt: TGTGCCAGCAGTTTAGACAGGTGGACTGAAGCTTTCTTT; cdr3_aa: CASSLDRWTEAFF
v_call: TRBV7-9; j_call: TRBJ1-3; d_call: -; clone_size: -; cdr3_nt: TGTGCCAGCAGCTCTTTAAGGGACACTGGAAACACCATATATTTT; cdr3_aa: CASSSLRDTGNTIYF
v_call: TRBV7-8; j_call: TRBJ1-1; d_call: TRBD1; clone_size: -; cdr3_nt: TGTGCCAGCAGCTTAGCCAACGGACAGGTGAAGACTGAAGCTTTCTTT; cdr3_aa: CASSLANGQVKTEAFF
v_call: TRBV3-1/TRBV3-2; j_call: TRBJ1-1; d_call: -; clone_size: -; cdr3_nt: TGTGCCAGCAGCCAAGAGGGCAAGGTTTCGGGCACTGAAGCTTTCTTT; cdr3_aa: CASSQEGKVSGTEAFF
v_call: TRBV5-6; j_call: TRBJ2-7; d_call: TRBD2; clone_size: once; cdr3_nt: TGTGCCAGCAGCCTAGCGGGAGGCTCCTACGAGCAGTACTTC; cdr3_aa: CASSLAGGSYEQYF
v_call: TRBV7-2; j_call: TRBJ2-1; d_call: -; clone_size: -; cdr3_nt: TGTGCCAGCAGCACCGGAAGGTACAATGAGCAGTTCTTC; cdr3_aa: CASSTGRYNEQFF
v_call: TRBV19; j_call: TRBJ2-3; d_call: -; clone_size: once; cdr3_nt: TGTGCCAGTAGTCCAGGGGATACGCAGTATTTT; cdr3_aa: CASSPGDTQYF
v_call: TRBV27; j_call: TRBJ1-2; d_call: -; clone_size: once; cdr3_nt: TGTGCCAGCAGTATCCCGTACAGGAAAGCTAACTATGGCTACACCTTC; cdr3_aa: CASSIPYRKANYGYTF
v_call: TRBV19; j_call: TRBJ2-7; d_call: -; clone_size: -; cdr3_nt: TGTGCCAGTAGTATAGGGGAGCAGGGTACCTACGAGCAGTACTTC; cdr3_aa: CASSIGEQGTYEQYF
v_call: TRBV6-2/TRBV6-3; j_call: TRBJ2-3; d_call: TRBD2; clone_size: once; cdr3_nt: TGTGCCAGCAGTCCGCGACTAGCGGGGTTTACAGATACGCAGTATTTT; cdr3_aa: CASSPRLAGFTDTQYF